The 27 T cell receptor beta chains below come from one sample, sequenced in a study of shared clonotypes between healthy human individuals (TCRdb year 2020). Libraries were constructed by the immunoSEQ multiplex PCR assay. This immuneACCESS table, as held by TCRdb, lists in-frame sequences with V and J called but not all clones. Of the missing ones, under half trace to an unresolved V gene in checked studies; the others have no known cause. The sample profile shows over a million clones; 78% of them were found once. The ten largest clones add up to 0.55% to 0.7% of the sample. The specimen was memory CD4+ T cells from PBMCs. The cell subset or site label, read with the paper, signifies: CD45RA-negative fraction. All receptors derive from a man aged 18-30 years in good health. Some clones in this sample may be carry-over from other donors' samples.

This clone was recorded once. This may be a read error: a much more frequent sequence differs by one nucleotide. At the DNA level, this CDR3 is encoded by other sequences in the same sample as well. The V gene is TRBV28, the J gene TRBJ2-3; 9 bases align to TRBD2. CDR1 is MDHEN, CDR2 SYDVKM, per germline. The length of the CDR3 is 17 residues. V shed 1 base and J 0 bases; nucleotides not matched to a gene: 5. CDR3 residues: CASSLFGLAGSTDTQYF. As DNA, the CDR3 is TGTGCCAGCAGTTTATTCGGGCTAGCGGGGAGCACAGATACGCAGTATTTT. The variable domain in full, with the rest retrieved from reference TRBV28 and TRBJ2-3, is DVKVTQSSRYLVKRTGEKVFLECVQDMDHENMFWYRQDPGLGLRLIYFSYDVKMKEKGDIPEGYSVSREKKERFSLILESASTNQTSMYLCASSLFGLAGSTDTQYFGPGTRLTVL.

The chain carries TRBV28 and TRBJ2-4; TRBD1 might be the D (5 bases). Deletions cut 5 bases from V and 9 bases from J, with 14 bases between. CDR1 is MDHEN and CDR2 is SYDVKM in the germline V gene. The CDR3 runs 13 residues. In DNA form, the CDR3 reads TGTGCCAGCAGTCCTAACAGGATTTCCATTCAGTACTTC. Translating it yields CASSPNRISIQYF.

In its sample, this clone was seen once. A much larger clone is a single base away; this may be a read error. The chain is built from TRBV15 and TRBJ1-1, with D unclear. The V gene's germline CDR1 is LNHNV and CDR2 YYDKDF (reference sequence). Trimming pared 3 bases from V and 6 bases from J, leaving 17 bases between. CDR3 size: 15 residues. The CDR3 coding sequence is TGTGCCACCAGCAGCCGGACGATCCGTGGCGCTGAAGCTTTCTTT. Protein: CATSSRTIRGAEAFF.

V usage is TRBV5-1 and J usage is TRBJ1-1; 7 nucleotides align to TRBD1. Trimming took 4 bases from V and 0 from J; bases not matched to a gene: 6. This CDR3 has 15 amino acids. Germline V lookup: CDR1 SGHRS, CDR2 YFSETQ. The CDR3 reads CASSRRDSLNTEAFF. CDR3 DNA: TGCGCCAGCAGCCGCCGGGACAGTTTGAACACTGAAGCTTTCTTT.

The chain links TRBV29-1 to TRBJ2-5; D is possibly TRBD1 (5 bases). Germline loops: CDR1 SQVTM, CDR2 ANQGSEA. This CDR3 has 14 amino acids. Trimming took 6 bases from V and 4 from J, leaving 18 bases between them. The chain's CDR3 is CSVAGPGSIETQYF. The CDR3 bases are TGCAGCGTCGCCGGACCAGGGTCCATAGAGACCCAGTACTTC.

This CDR3 is CASSGGQNTGELFF. Written as DNA, the CDR3 is TGTGCCAGCAGTGGTGGACAGAACACCGGGGAGCTGTTTTTT. V usage is TRBV2 and J usage is TRBJ2-2; D might be TRBD1 (5 bases). Trimming left V 4 bases short and J 1 base short, with 7 bases between. The germline V gene encodes CDR1 SNHLY and CDR2 FYNNEI. The CDR3 is 14 residues long.

The chain joins TRBV7-3 to TRBJ2-1, with TRBD2 identical over 8 bases. The CDR3 extends over 18 amino acids. From germline, CDR1 is SGHTA and CDR2 FQGTGA. V lost 4 bases to trimming and J lost 4 bases; unmatched junction nucleotides: 15. DNA of the CDR3: TGTGCCAGCAGCTCCATCAAAACCTCTATAGCGGGATACAATGAGCAGTTCTTC. Translation: CASSSIKTSIAGYNEQFF.

This clone was recorded once. V gene TRBV27 combines with J gene TRBJ2-7; D is possibly TRBD1 (5 bases). Germline V CDR1 and CDR2: MNHEY, SMNVEV (reference sequence). The V and J ends lost 6 bases and 3 bases respectively, with 12 bases between them. This CDR3 spans 13 amino acids. In DNA form, the CDR3 reads TGTGCCAGCAGCCTGACAGTACTCTACGAGCAGTACTTC. It translates to CASSLTVLYEQYF.

The chain joins TRBV7-9 to TRBJ2-5; TRBD1 or TRBD2 may be the D gene (5 bases each). CDR1 and CDR2 (germline): SEHNR, FQNEAQ (reference sequence). The CDR3 runs 15 residues. Between the trimmed V and J ends, which lost 5 bases and 5 bases, there was a span of 18 bases. The CDR3 bases are TGTGCCAGCAGCCCCCGGACACCGGGCGGGGAGACCCAGTACTTC. Its protein product is CASSPRTPGGETQYF.

J is TRBJ1-2 and V is TRBV7-6, with a possible D match to TRBD1 (5 bases). V was cut by 5 bases and J by 4 bases, with 14 bases left in between. The germline V gene encodes CDR1 SGHVS and CDR2 FNYEAQ. This CDR3 has 14 residues. CDR3 in DNA: TGTGCCAGCAGCCGCGGCGATGGGGCCTATGGCTACACCTTC. This sequence encodes CASSRGDGAYGYTF.

A note on this clone: A much larger clonotype is one base distant, so this may be a read error. The V gene is TRBV29-1, the J gene TRBJ2-7, with D perhaps matching TRBD2 (5 bases). Germline assignment: CDR1 SQVTM and CDR2 ANQGSEA. The CDR3 has 13 amino acids. The CDR3 region has the DNA TGCGGCGTTGTGCCTCCGGGGAGCTACGAGCAGTACTTC. Encoded protein: CGVVPPGSYEQYF.

V usage is TRBV10-3 and J usage is TRBJ1-3; D is perhaps TRBD1 (5 bases). The V gene lost 3 bases and the J gene lost 0 bases, with 12 bases spanning the gap. Germline V gives CDR1 ENHRY, CDR2 SYGVKD. This CDR3 spans 16 amino acids. CDR3 in amino acids: CAISDMTAGSGNTIYF. In DNA form, the CDR3 reads TGTGCCATCAGTGACATGACAGCTGGCTCTGGAAACACCATATATTTT.

The V call is TRBV29-1, the J call TRBJ2-1; 15 bases map to TRBD2. The V gene's germline CDR1 is SQVTM and CDR2 ANQGSEA. V was pared by 4 bases and J by 5 bases, with 9 bases of the junction left unmatched. This CDR3 comprises 17 residues. The CDR3 nucleotides read TGCAGCGTTGCCGGGACTAGCGGGAGGCAGCCAAACAATGAGCAGTTCTTC. Protein sequence: CSVAGTSGRQPNNEQFF.

CDR3 amino acids: CASSDLRGASLYF. DNA for the CDR3: TGTGCCAGCAGTGACCTCCGGGGGGCCAGCCTGTACTTC. The chain combines TRBV6-1 with TRBJ2-7, with D perhaps matching TRBD2 (7 bases). This CDR3 is built from 13 residues. Looked up from germline, CDR1 is MNHNS and CDR2 is SASEGT. V lost 3 bases, J lost 12 bases, and 18 bases lay in between.

The chain couples TRBV7-3 to TRBJ1-3; no clear D gene. Germline values: CDR1 SGHTA, CDR2 FQGTGA. The CDR3 covers 15 residues. V lost 1 base, J lost 2 bases, and 9 bases lay in between. CDR3 coding DNA: TGTGCCAGCAGCTTAAGCCCCGGGCCTGGAAACACCATATATTTT. Its protein is CASSLSPGPGNTIYF.

This clone showed up many times. The chain has TRBV9 and TRBJ2-3; D possibly uses TRBD1 or TRBD2 (5 bases each). The CDR3 totals 16 residues. Germline V gene lookup returns CDR1 SGDLS and CDR2 YYNGEE. With 2 bases removed from V and 4 bases from J, the gap between germline ends came to 17 bases. The CDR3 nucleotides are TGTGCCAGCAGCGTCCTACCGGGACCCGGCGCAGATACGCAGTATTTT. Amino acids: CASSVLPGPGADTQYF.

The chain has TRBV28 and TRBJ1-1; 8 bases map to TRBD1. This CDR3 is built from 14 residues. CDR1 is MDHEN and CDR2 is SYDVKM in the germline V gene. Trimming took 4 bases from V and 3 from J; bases not matched to a gene: 4. CDR3 amino acids: CASSWTGLDTEAFF. DNA of the CDR3: TGTGCCAGCAGTTGGACAGGGCTCGACACTGAAGCTTTCTTT.

The J gene is TRBJ2-3, the V gene TRBV27; D remains ambiguous. The ends were cut back, 7 bases at V and 2 bases at J, with 4 bases in the middle. Germline V gene data show CDR1 as MNHEY and CDR2 as SMNVEV (reference sequence). The CDR3 is 11 residues long. CDR3 in DNA: TGTGCCAGCACCCACACAGATACGCAGTATTTT. It is translated as CASTHTDTQYF.

This clone was counted only a few times. The chain links TRBV30 to TRBJ2-5, with a tentative D call TRBD2 (5 bases). CDR1 is GTSNPN, CDR2 SVGIG, per germline (reference sequence). V was pared by 4 bases and J by 5 bases, with 11 bases between. This CDR3 is 12 amino acids long. The CDR3 DNA follows: TGTGCCTGGACGGCTAGCTCGGAGACCCAGTACTTC. Translated: CAWTASSETQYF.

This clone has only a few counts. V and J are TRBV11-1 and TRBJ2-3; 7 nucleotides line up with TRBD2. CDR1 is SGHAT and CDR2 is FQDESV in the germline V gene (reference sequence). The CDR3 covers 15 residues. V dropped 8 bases and J dropped 3; count of bases not matched to a gene: 11. The CDR3 sequence: CASSASGAGTDTQYF. DNA of the CDR3: TGTGCCAGCTCGGCTAGCGGAGCGGGGACAGATACGCAGTATTTT.

Comments on this clone: A far larger clone differs by one base, so this is likely a read error. Likely a read error: the CDR3 ends without its conserved phenylalanine or tryptophan. V is TRBV6-6 and J is TRBJ2-7; tentatively, D is TRBD1 (6 bases). The V end lost 6 bases, the J end lost 6 bases, and 18 bases lay between the germline ends. CDR1 MNHNY and CDR2 SVGAGI come from the germline V gene (reference sequence). This CDR3 contains 14 residues. Here the CDR3 reads CASSPARGIVEQYL. CDR3 DNA: TGTGCCAGCAGCCCTGCTAGGGGGATCGTCGAGCAGTACCTC.

The rearrangement links TRBV27 to TRBJ2-3; tentative D call: TRBD2 (6 bases). The CDR3 totals 15 residues. The V gene lost 4 bases and the J gene lost 5 bases, with 16 bases spanning the gap. Germline CDR1 and CDR2: MNHEY and SMNVEV (reference sequence). The CDR3 spells CASSYSREFGDTQYF. CDR3 coding DNA: TGTGCCAGCAGTTATAGTCGGGAGTTCGGAGATACGCAGTATTTT.

The chain carries TRBV5-1 and TRBJ2-1; 14 nucleotides align to TRBD2. The germline CDR1 and CDR2 sequences are SGHRS and YFSETQ. The junction had 12 bases not matched to a gene; V was cut back by 4 bases and J by 0 bases. CDR3 length equals 20 residues. The CDR3 coding sequence is TGCGCCAGCAGCCCCAGACTAGCGGGAGGGGGTAGAAGCTCCTACAATGAGCAGTTCTTC. As protein: CASSPRLAGGGRSSYNEQFF.

This clone came up a few times. The chain combines TRBV5-1 with TRBJ2-3; D is undetermined. Germline values: CDR1 SGHRS, CDR2 YFSETQ. Trimming removed 4 bases at V and 1 base at J, with 16 bases between. The CDR3 totals 16 residues. The CDR3 sequence: CASSITDFRGTDTQYF. The DNA of the CDR3 is TGCGCCAGCAGCATAACAGATTTCCGGGGCACAGATACGCAGTATTTT.

The rearrangement links TRBV5-6 to TRBJ2-5; no reliable D call. This CDR3 region has 14 residues. Germline V gene sequence: CDR1 SGHDT, CDR2 YYEEEE. V was clipped by 0 bases and J by 0 bases, with 6 bases between them. CDR3 DNA: TGTGCCAGCAGCTTGGGTGGCAACCAAGAGACCCAGTACTTC. Its translation is CASSLGGNQETQYF.

The chain uses TRBV6-1 and TRBJ2-2, with D possibly matching TRBD1 (5 bases). The germline V gene encodes CDR1 MNHNS and CDR2 SASEGT. The germline V and J ends were trimmed by 7 bases and 2 bases, with 14 bases remaining between them. The CDR3 extends over 15 amino acids. The CDR3, as DNA: TGTGCCAGCAATAGGGGCGAACCCAACACCGGGGAGCTGTTTTTT. Translation gives CASNRGEPNTGELFF.

V usage is TRBV15 and J usage is TRBJ2-1; unclear D gene. The CDR3 has 18 amino acids. Germline values: CDR1 LNHNV, CDR2 YYDKDF (reference sequence). Trimming left V 4 bases short and J 1 base short, with 20 bases between. This CDR3 reads CATSIAGTLMASYNEQFF. CDR3 nucleotides: TGTGCCACCAGCATAGCTGGCACCCTAATGGCATCCTACAATGAGCAGTTCTTC.